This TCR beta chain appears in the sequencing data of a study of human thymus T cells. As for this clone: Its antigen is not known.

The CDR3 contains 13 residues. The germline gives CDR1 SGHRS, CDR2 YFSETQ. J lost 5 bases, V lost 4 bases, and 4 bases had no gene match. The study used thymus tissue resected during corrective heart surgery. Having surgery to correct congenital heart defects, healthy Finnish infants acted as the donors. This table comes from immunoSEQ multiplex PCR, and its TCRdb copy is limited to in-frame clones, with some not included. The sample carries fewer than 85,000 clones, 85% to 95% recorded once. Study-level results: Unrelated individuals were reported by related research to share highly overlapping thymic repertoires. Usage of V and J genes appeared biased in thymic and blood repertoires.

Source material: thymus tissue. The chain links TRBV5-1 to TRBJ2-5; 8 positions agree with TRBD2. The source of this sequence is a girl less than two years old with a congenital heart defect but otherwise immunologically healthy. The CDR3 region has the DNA TGCGCCAGCAGCACCCGGGAGGGGGAGACCCAGTACTTC. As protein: CASSTREGETQYF.